Sequencing of this T cell receptor beta chain was carried out in a study of T cell repertoires in aging, cancer and after chemotherapy. About the research overall: Donor ages fell into six groups from 30 or younger up to 70 or older. Clear clonal overlap appeared across healthy donor samples taken over several months to years.

With respect to this clonotype: The target antigen is unknown.

Findings of the study overall: Healthy donors lost TCR diversity with age mainly through richness, cancer patients through richness and evenness. Compared with age-matched healthy donors, untreated hematological or solid cancer patients showed higher blood TCR clonality.

TRB rearrangements spanning V, D and J were amplified using mixed TRB-A/B primers. TCRdb analysed the multiplex PCR reads with MiXCR anew, one entry per CDR3 protein. There are fewer than 20,000 distinct CDR3 sequences in the sample; about 50% occur only once, and 10% lies in the top ten. Peripheral blood genomic DNA, not sorted cells or RNA, was the template. CDR3 size: 15 residues. CDR1 and CDR2 from the germline V gene are MNHNS and SASEGT. Trimming pared 6 bases from V and 2 bases from J, leaving 14 bases between. This receptor was obtained from a human donor in good health. The material sequenced was blood. The chain has TRBV6-1 and TRBJ2-1; possible D gene TRBD1, 7 bases. This CDR3 reads CASSAGQSTYNEQFF. CDR3 nucleotide sequence: TGTGCCAGCAGCGCGGGACAGTCAACCTACAATGAGCAGTTCTTC.